A selection of T cell receptor beta chains follows, all from one sample in a study of blood T cell repertoires in COVID-19. Using immunoSEQ multiplex PCR, the repertoire was profiled, and TCRdb retains in-frame clones only, with some absent. Among about 15,000 clones listed, 88% were seen once. Sequencing was done on a sample of peripheral blood. The receptors were sampled from a human donor in a cohort sampled during active COVID-19. CDR3s include the opening cysteine and the closing phenylalanine or tryptophan.

v_call,j_call,cdr3_aa
TRBV5-1,TRBJ1-2,CASSLTLHQGGYTF
TRBV29-1,TRBJ2-1,CSVPKGGDIRRGNEQFF
TRBV4-1,TRBJ2-5,CASSQLGLQETQYF
TRBV5-1,TRBJ2-3,CASSPGLAAFSLGTDTQYF
TRBV6-6,TRBJ2-5,CASTPGVGETQYF
TRBV29-1,TRBJ2-1,CSVGGLSLYNEQFF
TRBV2,TRBJ2-7,CASLADRGLYEQYF
TRBV9,TRBJ2-1,CASSVGLGQVDDEQFF
TRBV7-9,TRBJ2-5,CASSPGTSGKETQYF
TRBV28,TRBJ1-3,CASSAPLTGGGNTIYF
TRBV19,TRBJ1-4,CASRGQGGGEKLFF
TRBV5-4,TRBJ2-7,CASSPGQSSYEQYF
TRBV6-5,TRBJ2-7,CATYSGLANSYEQYF
TRBV2,TRBJ2-1,CASRELSGILYNEQFF
TRBV7-9,TRBJ2-3,CASSLFASGSTDTQYF
TRBV15,TRBJ2-5,CATSRGGLEETQYF
TRBV4-1,TRBJ1-4,CASSQDGGGRTNEKLFF
TRBV5-1,TRBJ2-7,CASSLEGGGSPYEQYF
TRBV29-1,TRBJ2-1,CSVEPDRRFHEQFF
TRBV3-1/TRBV3-2,TRBJ2-2,CASRSLGGPMRNTGELFF
TRBV18,TRBJ2-3,CASSPRGQGANTQYF
TRBV21-1,TRBJ1-6,CASSKAVNSPLHF
TRBV6-2/TRBV6-3,TRBJ1-5,CASSDQALRNQPQHF
TRBV5-4,TRBJ2-7,CASSSSDRGIHEQYF
TRBV7-2,TRBJ2-3,CASSLVLADTQYF
TRBV28,TRBJ2-1,CASSSSGTSGLGEQFF
TRBV28,TRBJ2-7,CASSFFFGLAGGTYEQYF
TRBV28,TRBJ1-2,CASSFGGGYTF
TRBV4-1,TRBJ2-3,CASSQTGTLGWDTQYF
TRBV5-1,TRBJ1-2,CASSWHTDLSGGYTF
TRBV27,TRBJ2-7,CASRPSGGYEQYF
TRBV10-3,TRBJ2-6,CAIRPGGAGTGANVLTF
TRBV10-1,TRBJ2-1,CASGDTYNEQFF
TRBV19,TRBJ2-3,CASSPDRGGDTQYF
TRBV24-1,TRBJ1-1,CATRNRMDRAFF
TRBV6-5,TRBJ1-2,CASSYPGQGFYGYTF
TRBV11-2,TRBJ2-4,CASSLGEGANIQYF
TRBV5-5,TRBJ1-1,CASSWGWRGTEAFF
TRBV10-3,TRBJ2-2,CAIHSGNTGELFF
TRBV29-1,TRBJ2-3,CSGASGFTDTQYF
TRBV7-9,TRBJ2-7,CASSPHTSPEQYF
TRBV5-4,TRBJ2-1,CASSRVGEQFF
TRBV2,TRBJ2-5,CASRGTSGSAETQYF
TRBV19,TRBJ2-1,CASSIGLAGLYNEQFF